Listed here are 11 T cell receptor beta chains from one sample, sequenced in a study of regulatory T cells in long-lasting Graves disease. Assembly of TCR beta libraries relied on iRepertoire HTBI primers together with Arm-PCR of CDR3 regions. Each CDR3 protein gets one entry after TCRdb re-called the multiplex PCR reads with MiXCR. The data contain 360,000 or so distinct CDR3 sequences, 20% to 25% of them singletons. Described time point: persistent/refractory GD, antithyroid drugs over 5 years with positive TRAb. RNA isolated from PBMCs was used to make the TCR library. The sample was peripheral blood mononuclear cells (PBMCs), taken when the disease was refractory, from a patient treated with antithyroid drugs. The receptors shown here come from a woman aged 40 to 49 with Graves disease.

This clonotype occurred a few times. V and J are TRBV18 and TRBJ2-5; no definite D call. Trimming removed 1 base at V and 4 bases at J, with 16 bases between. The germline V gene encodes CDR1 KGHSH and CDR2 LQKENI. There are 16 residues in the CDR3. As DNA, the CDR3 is TGTGCCAGCTCACCACGTAGAGACACCCTGGGAGAGACCCAGTACTTC. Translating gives CASSPRRDTLGETQYF.

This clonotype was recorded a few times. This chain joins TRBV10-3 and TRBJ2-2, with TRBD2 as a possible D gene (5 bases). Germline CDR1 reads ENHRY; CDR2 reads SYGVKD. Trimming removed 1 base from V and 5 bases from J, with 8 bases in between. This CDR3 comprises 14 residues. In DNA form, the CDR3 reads TGTGCCATCAGTGAGTTAAAGCGGACCGGGGAGCTGTTTTTT. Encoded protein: CAISELKRTGELFF.

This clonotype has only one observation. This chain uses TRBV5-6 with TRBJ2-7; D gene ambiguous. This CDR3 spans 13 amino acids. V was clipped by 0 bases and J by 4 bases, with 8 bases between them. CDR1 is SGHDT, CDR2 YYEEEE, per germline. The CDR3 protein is CASSLVSAYEQYF. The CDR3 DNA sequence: TGTGCCAGCAGCTTGGTCTCCGCGTACGAGCAGTACTTC.

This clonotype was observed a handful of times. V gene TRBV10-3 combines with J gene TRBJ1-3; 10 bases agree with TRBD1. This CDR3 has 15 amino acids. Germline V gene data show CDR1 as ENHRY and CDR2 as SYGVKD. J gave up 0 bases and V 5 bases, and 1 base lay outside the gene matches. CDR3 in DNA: TGTGCCATCAGTTGGACAGGGGGCTCTGGAAACACCATATATTTT. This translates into CAISWTGGSGNTIYF.

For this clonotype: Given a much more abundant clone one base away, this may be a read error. For the CDR3, the DNA is TGTGCCAGCAGTTACCTGGTGGGGCGGAACACTGATGCTTTCTTT. This gives the protein CASSYLVGRNTDAFF. The chain combines TRBV6-2 or TRBV6-3 with TRBJ1-1; the D gene is possibly TRBD1 (5 bases). CDR3 length: 15 amino acids. The V gene's germline CDR1 is MNHEY and CDR2 SVGEGT.

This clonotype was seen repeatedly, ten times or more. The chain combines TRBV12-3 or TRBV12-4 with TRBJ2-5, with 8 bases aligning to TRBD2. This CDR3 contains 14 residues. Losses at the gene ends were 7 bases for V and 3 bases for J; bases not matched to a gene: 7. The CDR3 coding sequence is TGTGCCAGCACCGATACTAGCGGAGAAGAGACCCAGTACTTC. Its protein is CASTDTSGEETQYF.

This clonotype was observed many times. CDR3 loop: CATSDPRSPRAEAFF. The CDR3 DNA is TGTGCCACCAGTGATCCGAGGTCTCCCAGAGCGGAAGCTTTCTTT. The V call is TRBV24-1, the J call TRBJ1-1; D is uncertain. Germline V gene data show CDR1 as KGHDR and CDR2 as SFDVKD. This CDR3 is 15 amino acids long. V lost 3 bases and J 8 bases, leaving 18 bases between the germline ends.

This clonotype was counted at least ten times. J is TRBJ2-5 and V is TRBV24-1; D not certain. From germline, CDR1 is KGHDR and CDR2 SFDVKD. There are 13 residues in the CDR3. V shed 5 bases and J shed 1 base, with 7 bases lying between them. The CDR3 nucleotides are TGTGCCACCAGTGCCTGGCGCCAAGAGACCCAGTACTTC. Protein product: CATSAWRQETQYF.

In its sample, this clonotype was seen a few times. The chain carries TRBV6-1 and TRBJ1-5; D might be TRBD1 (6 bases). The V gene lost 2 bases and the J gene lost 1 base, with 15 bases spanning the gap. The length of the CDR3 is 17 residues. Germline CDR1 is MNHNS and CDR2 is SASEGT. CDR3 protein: CASSERPGHRSNQPQHF. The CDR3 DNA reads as TGTGCCAGCAGTGAAAGACCGGGACATAGGAGCAATCAGCCCCAGCATTTT.

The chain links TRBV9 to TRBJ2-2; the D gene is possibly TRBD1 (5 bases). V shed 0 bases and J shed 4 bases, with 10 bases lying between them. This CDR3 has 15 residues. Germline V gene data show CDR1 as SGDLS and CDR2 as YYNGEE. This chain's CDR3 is CASSVGDSFTGELFF. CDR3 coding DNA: TGTGCCAGCAGCGTAGGAGACAGTTTCACCGGGGAGCTGTTTTTT. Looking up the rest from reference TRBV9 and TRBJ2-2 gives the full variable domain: DSGVTQTPKHLITATGQRVTLRCSPRSGDLSVYWYQQSLDQGLQFLIQYYNGEERAKGNILERFSAQQFPDLHSELNLSSLELGDSALYFCASSVGDSFTGELFFGEGSRLTVL.

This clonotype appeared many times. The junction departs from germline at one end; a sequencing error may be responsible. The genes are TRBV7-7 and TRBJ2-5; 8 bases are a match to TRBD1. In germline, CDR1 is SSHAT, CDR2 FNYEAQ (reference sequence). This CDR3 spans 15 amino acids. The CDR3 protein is CASSLEGQVQETQYF. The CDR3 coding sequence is TGTGCTAGCAGCTTGGAGGGACAGGTCCAAGAGACCCAGTACTTC.